This TCR beta chain was recorded in a study of CXCR3-negative and CXCR3-positive naive CD8 T cells. Points from the study as a whole: Whereas memory cells differed, naive CXCR3-negative and CXCR3-positive cells shared similar TRBV-TRBJ usage. Diversity ran similarly high across both naive subsets but far lower in memory CD8+ cells.

The method, 5' RACE with UMI labels, was used to prepare the TRB cDNA libraries. TCRdb re-called the 5' RACE reads and catalogs CDR3 proteins one per entry, DNA excluded. Its listing shows 43,000 or so distinct CDR3 sequences. From germline, CDR1 is SGHTA and CDR2 FQGNSA. The CDR3 extends over 15 amino acids. As regards this clonotype: Its specificity is unknown.

V usage is TRBV7-2 and J usage is TRBJ1-1. The receptor's source is a human donor in good health. Some clones in this sample may be carry-over from other donors' samples. The sample taken for sequencing was memory CD8+ T cells from blood. This CDR3 is CASSDSGGLNTEAFF.